Listed below are T cell receptor beta chains from one sample, sequenced in a study of breast tumors, draining lymph nodes, adjacent tissues. TCRdb re-derived calls from the multiplex PCR reads in MiXCR, one entry per CDR3 protein. Seen here are around 13,000 distinct CDR3 sequences, roughly three quarters observed once, and the top ten hold about 40%. The sample consisted of tumor-adjacent breast tissue. All receptors come from a female donor with breast cancer. Some clones in this sample may be carry-over from other donors' samples. CDR3s include the opening cysteine and the closing phenylalanine or tryptophan. A D gene is named only where the DNA matches it firmly. Size values are once, few and many counts, or a class for expanded clones, and some rows have none.

j_call v_call d_call clone_size cdr3_aa cdr3_nt
TRBJ2-3 TRBV7-8 TRBD2 . CASSPVVAGEDTQYF TGTGCCAGCAGCCCCGTGGTAGCGGGAGAAGATACGCAGTATTTT
TRBJ2-1 TRBV7-2 TRBD2 . CASSLVGLAGASEQFF TGTGCCAGCAGCTTAGTAGGGCTAGCGGGAGCGAGTGAGCAGTTCTTC
TRBJ2-7 TRBV7-6 . . CASSLGGRWSEQYF TGTGCCAGCAGCTTGGGGGGGCGCTGGTCCGAGCAGTACTTC
TRBJ2-5 TRBV30 . many CAWSRKETQYF TGTGCCTGGAGTAGGAAGGAGACCCAGTACTTC
TRBJ2-3 TRBV11-3 TRBD1 medium-sized CASSPRQGATDTQYF TGTGCCAGCAGCCCCCGACAGGGGGCAACAGATACGCAGTATTTT
TRBJ2-1 TRBV20-1 . . CSARNVASVYNEQFF TGCAGTGCTAGAAACGTGGCTAGCGTTTACAATGAGCAGTTCTTC
TRBJ2-7 TRBV10-3 . . CATGQTYEQYF TGTGCCACCGGACAGACATACGAGCAGTACTTC
TRBJ2-7 TRBV12-3/TRBV12-4 . . CASSFRRQEHYF TGTGCCAGCAGTTTCCGTAGACAGGAGCACTACTTC
TRBJ2-2 TRBV11-2 . many CASSLGYRGASWKNTGELFF TGTGCCAGCAGCCTAGGATATCGGGGGGCGAGTTGGAAGAACACCGGGGAGCTGTTTTTT
TRBJ1-3 TRBV7-2 . . CASTQISGNTIYF TGTGCCAGCACCCAAATCTCTGGAAACACCATATATTTT
TRBJ1-2 TRBV20-1 . . CRPEIYGYTF TGCAGACCGGAAATCTATGGCTACACCTTC
TRBJ2-7 TRBV20-1 . . CSAGKRTVHEQYF TGCAGTGCTGGAAAACGGACAGTCCACGAGCAGTACTTC
TRBJ2-7 TRBV7-6 . . CASSLGGTTYEQYF TGTGCCAGCAGCTTAGGGGGGACCACCTACGAGCAGTACTTC
TRBJ2-1 TRBV12-5 TRBD2 many CASGLIAGGRGEQFF TGTGCTAGTGGTTTGATCGCGGGAGGGCGGGGCGAGCAGTTCTTC
TRBJ1-6 TRBV18 . . CASSPLDSHNSPLHF TGTGCCAGCTCACCACTTGACAGCCATAATTCACCCCTCCACTTT
TRBJ1-3 TRBV19 . many CASSSDRYSGNTIYF TGTGCCAGTAGCTCCGACCGTTACTCTGGAAACACCATATATTTT
TRBJ2-5 TRBV11-3 . large CASSLDQVEEETQYF TGTGCCAGCAGCTTAGATCAGGTAGAGGAAGAGACCCAGTACTTC
TRBJ1-2 TRBV20-1 . . CSAVRGDYGYTF TGCAGTGCCGTGCGGGGGGACTATGGCTACACCTTC
TRBJ2-1 TRBV24-1 . . CATSGSGLQGNEQFF TGTGCCACCAGTGGTTCCGGACTCCAGGGTAATGAGCAGTTCTTC
TRBJ2-1 TRBV29-1 TRBD2 . CSAPGLADYNEQFF TGCAGCGCTCCGGGACTAGCGGACTACAATGAGCAGTTCTTC
TRBJ2-7 TRBV29-1 . . CSVDGQANEQYF TGCAGCGTTGATGGGCAGGCCAACGAGCAGTACTTC
TRBJ2-5 TRBV6-2/TRBV6-3 . . CASREDGRVGTQYF TGTGCCAGCAGGGAGGACGGGCGAGTGGGGACCCAGTACTTC
TRBJ2-5 TRBV10-1 TRBD2 . CASSESAGVGQETQYF TGCGCCAGCAGTGAGTCGGCGGGAGTGGGGCAAGAGACCCAGTACTTC
TRBJ2-3 TRBV5-1 . . CASSLQQITDTQYF TGCGCCAGCAGCTTGCAGCAGATCACAGATACGCAGTATTTT
TRBJ2-1 TRBV19 TRBD1 . CASSKPGQGSNEQFF TGTGCCAGTAGTAAACCGGGACAGGGTAGCAATGAGCAGTTCTTC
TRBJ2-7 TRBV9 . . CASSVEGADSYEQYF TGTGCCAGCAGCGTAGAGGGCGCTGACTCCTACGAGCAGTACTTC
TRBJ2-3 TRBV7-8 TRBD2 . CASRLAGREYF TGTGCCAGCAGACTAGCGGGTCGAGAGTATTTT
TRBJ1-2 TRBV6-5 TRBD1 . CASSYSGQGVYGYTF TGTGCCAGCAGTTACTCGGGACAGGGGGTCTATGGCTACACCTTC
TRBJ2-1 TRBV6-6 . . CASRNPVAHLYNEQFF TGTGCCAGCAGGAACCCGGTGGCCCACCTCTACAATGAGCAGTTCTTC
TRBJ2-3 TRBV20-1 TRBD2 once CSARDPAGVVNTQYF TGCAGTGCTAGAGATCCAGCGGGAGTAGTAAATACGCAGTATTTT